Below, one T cell receptor beta chain is given with its context. The antigen is unknown. The CDR3 consists of 14 residues. The V gene's germline CDR1 is SNHLY and CDR2 FYNNEI. Trimming took 1 base from V and 7 from J, leaving 14 bases between them. The data were obtained in a study of beta chain features in type 1 diabetes. At the level of the study: Cell yields, gender and age were similar in healthy donors and patients. Study findings and constraints: For type 1 diabetes patients, VDJ junctions showed fewer insertions and more deletions.

TCRB transcripts that were expressed got sequenced, as all of the isolated RNA had been reverse transcribed. Assay used: immunoSEQ multiplex PCR; TCRdb lists only in-frame clones, some missing. The sample yields roughly 370,000 clones, over 11% seen once. This TCR derives from a man aged 25-40 years in good health. The rearrangement uses TRBV2 and TRBJ2-7; perhaps TRBD2 as D (6 bases). The source material was naive CD4+ T cells from blood. CDR3 in DNA: TGTGCCAGCAGTGAAGAATTGCTAGCGAGGGAGCAGTACGTC. Amino acids: CASSEELLAREQYV.